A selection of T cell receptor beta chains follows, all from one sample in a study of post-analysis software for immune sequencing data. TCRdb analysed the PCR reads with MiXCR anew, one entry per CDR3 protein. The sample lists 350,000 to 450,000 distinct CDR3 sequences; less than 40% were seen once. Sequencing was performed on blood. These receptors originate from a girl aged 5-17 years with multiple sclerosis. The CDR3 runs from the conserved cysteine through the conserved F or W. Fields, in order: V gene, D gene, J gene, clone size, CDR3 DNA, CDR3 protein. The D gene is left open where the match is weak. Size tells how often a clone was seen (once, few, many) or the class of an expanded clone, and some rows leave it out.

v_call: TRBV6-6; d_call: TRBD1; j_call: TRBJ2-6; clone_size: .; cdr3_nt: TGTGCCAGCAGTTACGGGGACAGCAGCTCTGGGGCCAACGTCCTGACTTTC; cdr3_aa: CASSYGDSSSGANVLTF
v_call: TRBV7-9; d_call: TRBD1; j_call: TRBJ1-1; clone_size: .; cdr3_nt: TGTGCCAGCAGCGCCCGACGACAGGGGGAGGGCACTGAAGCTTTCTTT; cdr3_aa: CASSARRQGEGTEAFF
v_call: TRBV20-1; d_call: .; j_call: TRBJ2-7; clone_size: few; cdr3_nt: TGCAGTGCCAGAATAGGTGGCGAGCAGTACTTC; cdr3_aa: CSARIGGEQYF
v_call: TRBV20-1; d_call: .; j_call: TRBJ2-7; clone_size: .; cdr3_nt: TGCAGTGCTCCCCGGGAAGCTAGTTCCTACGAGCAGTACTTC; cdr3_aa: CSAPREASSYEQYF
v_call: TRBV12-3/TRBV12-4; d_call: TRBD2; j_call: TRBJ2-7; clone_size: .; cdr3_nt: TGTGCCAGCAGGGCCAGCCGGGACTATTACGAGCAGTACTTC; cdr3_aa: CASRASRDYYEQYF
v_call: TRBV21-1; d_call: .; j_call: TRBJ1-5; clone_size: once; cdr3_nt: TGTGCCAGCAGCAAAGGGGCAGGGAAGGGCAATCAGCCCCAGCATTTT; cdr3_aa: CASSKGAGKGNQPQHF
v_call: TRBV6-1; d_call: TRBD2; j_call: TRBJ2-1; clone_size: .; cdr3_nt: TGTGCCAGCGGGAGGGTGCCCTACAATGAGCAGTTCTTC; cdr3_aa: CASGRVPYNEQFF
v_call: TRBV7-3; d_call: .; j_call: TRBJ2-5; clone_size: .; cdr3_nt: TGTGCCAGCAGCCCCGGGGACACTAATCAAGAGACCCAGTACTTC; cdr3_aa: CASSPGDTNQETQYF
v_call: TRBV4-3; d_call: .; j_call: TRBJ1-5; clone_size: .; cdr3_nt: TGCGCCAGCAGCCAGTCTCGGGATCAGCCCCAGCATTTT; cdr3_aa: CASSQSRDQPQHF
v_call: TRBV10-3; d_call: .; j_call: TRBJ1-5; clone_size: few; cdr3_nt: TGTGCCATCAGAGACAGTGATAGCAATCAGCCCCAGCATTTT; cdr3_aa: CAIRDSDSNQPQHF
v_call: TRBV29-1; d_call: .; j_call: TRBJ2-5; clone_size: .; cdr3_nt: TGCAGCGCTTACAGGAGCCAAGAGACCCAGTACTTC; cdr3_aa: CSAYRSQETQYF
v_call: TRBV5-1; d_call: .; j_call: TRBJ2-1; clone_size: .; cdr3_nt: TGCGCCAGCAGCTTCCGCCGGTACAATGAGCAGTTCTTC; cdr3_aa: CASSFRRYNEQFF
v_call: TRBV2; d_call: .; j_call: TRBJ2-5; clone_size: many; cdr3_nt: TGTGCCAGCTCCGAGGAGACCCAGTACTTC; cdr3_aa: CASSEETQYF
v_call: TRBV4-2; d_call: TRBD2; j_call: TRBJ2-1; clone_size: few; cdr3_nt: TGTGCCAGCAGCCAAGCCGGGACTAGAGGACTCAATGAGCAGTTCTTC; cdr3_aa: CASSQAGTRGLNEQFF
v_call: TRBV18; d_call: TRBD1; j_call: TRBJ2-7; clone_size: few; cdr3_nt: TGTGCCAGCTCAGGGACAGGGGACGAAAACGAGCAGTACTTC; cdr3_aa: CASSGTGDENEQYF
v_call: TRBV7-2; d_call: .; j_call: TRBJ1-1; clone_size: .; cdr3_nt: TGTGCCAGCAGCCCCCGGGGGGCTGGTGAAGCTTTCTTT; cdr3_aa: CASSPRGAGEAFF
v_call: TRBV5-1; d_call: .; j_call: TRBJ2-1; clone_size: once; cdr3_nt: TGCGCCAGCAGCTTTCAGGAGGCGTGGGGCAATGAGCAGTTCTTC; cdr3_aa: CASSFQEAWGNEQFF
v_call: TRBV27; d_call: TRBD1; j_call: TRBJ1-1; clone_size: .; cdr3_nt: TGTGCCAGCAAAAACCAGGGGGCCAATACTGAAGCTTTCTTT; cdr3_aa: CASKNQGANTEAFF
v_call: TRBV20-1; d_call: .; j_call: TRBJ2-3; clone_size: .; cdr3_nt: TGCAGTGCTAGCGGCGGGACCCGGGGAGATACGCAGTATTTT; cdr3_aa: CSASGGTRGDTQYF
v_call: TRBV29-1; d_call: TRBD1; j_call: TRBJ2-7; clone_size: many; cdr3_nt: TGCAGCGTTGAAGGCGGACAGGGGTACGAGCAGTACTTC; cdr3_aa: CSVEGGQGYEQYF
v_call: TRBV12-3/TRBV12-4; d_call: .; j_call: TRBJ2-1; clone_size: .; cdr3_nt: TGTGCCAGCAGTTTAGGGGGGGGGGCCTATGAGCAGTTCTTC; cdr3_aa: CASSLGGGAYEQFF
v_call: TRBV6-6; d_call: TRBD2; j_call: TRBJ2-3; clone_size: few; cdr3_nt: TGTGCCAGCGGTACTAGCGGGGGGGGATGGGGCACAGATACGCAGTATTTT; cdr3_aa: CASGTSGGGWGTDTQYF
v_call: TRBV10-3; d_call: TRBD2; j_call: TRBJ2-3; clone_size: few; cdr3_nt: TGTGCCACGAGGGAGGGTAAGGGCACAGATACGCAGTATTTT; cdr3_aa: CATREGKGTDTQYF
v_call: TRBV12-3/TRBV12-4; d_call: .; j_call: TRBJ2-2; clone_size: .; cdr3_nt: TGTGCCAGCAGATTTGGGGCGGGCGGGGAGCTGTTTTTT; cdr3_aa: CASRFGAGGELFF
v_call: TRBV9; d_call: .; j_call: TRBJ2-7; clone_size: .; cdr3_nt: TGTGCCAGCAGCGTAGTTCCGGGGACCGCCTACGAGCAGTACTTC; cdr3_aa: CASSVVPGTAYEQYF
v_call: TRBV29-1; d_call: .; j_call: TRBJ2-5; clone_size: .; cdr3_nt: TGCAGCGCCGAAATAGGGACGGACCTGGAGACCCAGTACTTC; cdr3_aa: CSAEIGTDLETQYF
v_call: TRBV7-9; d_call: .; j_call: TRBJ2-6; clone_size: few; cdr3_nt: TGTGCCAGCCATAGTGGGGCGGGGGCTCCCCTCTCTGGGGCCAACGTCCTGACTTTC; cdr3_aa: CASHSGAGAPLSGANVLTF
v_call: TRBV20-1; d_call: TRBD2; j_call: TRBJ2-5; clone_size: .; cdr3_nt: TGCAGTGCCTCCGGGACTAGCGGGGGGAACCAAGAGACCCAGTACTTC; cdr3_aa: CSASGTSGGNQETQYF
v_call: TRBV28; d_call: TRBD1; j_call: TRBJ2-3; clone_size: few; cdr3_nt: TGTGCCAGCACCTCCACCGGACAGGGATTCACAGATACGCAGTATTTT; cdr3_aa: CASTSTGQGFTDTQYF
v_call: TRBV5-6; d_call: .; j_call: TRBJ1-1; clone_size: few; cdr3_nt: TGTGCCAGCAGCGGGTATTTAGTGAACACTGAAGCTTTCTTT; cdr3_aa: CASSGYLVNTEAFF
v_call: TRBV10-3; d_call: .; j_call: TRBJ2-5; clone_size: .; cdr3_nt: TGTGCCATCAGTGAGGATAGGCCCAGGACCCAGTACTTC; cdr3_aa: CAISEDRPRTQYF
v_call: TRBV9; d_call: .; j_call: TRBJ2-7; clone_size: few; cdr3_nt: TGTGCCAGCAGCCCCCGGGACATGTACGAGCAGTACTTC; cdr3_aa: CASSPRDMYEQYF
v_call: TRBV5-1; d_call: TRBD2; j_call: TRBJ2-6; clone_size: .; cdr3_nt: TGCGCCAGCAGCTTTGCTCCTGGGGGGGAAGGGGCCAACGTCCTGACTTTC; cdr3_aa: CASSFAPGGEGANVLTF
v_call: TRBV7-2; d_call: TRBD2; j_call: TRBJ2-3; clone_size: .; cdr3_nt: TGTGCCAGCAGCTTAGGGTGGGGACTAGCGGCATCCTGGGCGCAGTATTTT; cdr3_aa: CASSLGWGLAASWAQYF
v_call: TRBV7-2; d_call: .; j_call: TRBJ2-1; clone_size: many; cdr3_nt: TGTGCCAGCAGCCGAGACTACAATGAGCAGTTCTTC; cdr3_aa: CASSRDYNEQFF
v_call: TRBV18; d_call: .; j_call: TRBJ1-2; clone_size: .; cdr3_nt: TGTGCCAGCTCACCATTCGGTCCAGATAACTATGGCTACACCTTC; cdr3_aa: CASSPFGPDNYGYTF
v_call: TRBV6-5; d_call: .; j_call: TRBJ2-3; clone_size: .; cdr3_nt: TGTGCCAGCAGTTACTCGTGGGATACGCAGTATTTT; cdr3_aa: CASSYSWDTQYF
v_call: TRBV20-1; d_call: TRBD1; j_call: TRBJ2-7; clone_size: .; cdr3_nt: TGCAGTGCCCTGGAATGGACAGGGAGCCACGAGCAGTACTTC; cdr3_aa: CSALEWTGSHEQYF
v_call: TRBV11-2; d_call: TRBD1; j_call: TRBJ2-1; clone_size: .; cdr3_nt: TGTGCCAGCAGCCGATCAACCGGGACAGGGATTTACAATGAGCAGTTCTTC; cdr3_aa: CASSRSTGTGIYNEQFF
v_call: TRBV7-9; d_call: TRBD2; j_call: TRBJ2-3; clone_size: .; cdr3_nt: TGTGCCAGCAGCTTGGATAGCGGGGTCCATACGCAGTATTTT; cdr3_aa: CASSLDSGVHTQYF
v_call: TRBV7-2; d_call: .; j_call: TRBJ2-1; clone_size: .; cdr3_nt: TGTGCCAGCAGCGCTACTAGGACGGGCAATGAGCAGTTCTTC; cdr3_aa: CASSATRTGNEQFF
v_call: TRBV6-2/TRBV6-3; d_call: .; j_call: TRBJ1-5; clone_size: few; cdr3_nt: TGTGCCAGCACCACCGACCCGGGGGCCGGCAATCAGCCCCAGCATTTT; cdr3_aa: CASTTDPGAGNQPQHF
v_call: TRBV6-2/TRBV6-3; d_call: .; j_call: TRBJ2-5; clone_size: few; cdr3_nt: TGTGCCAGCAGTTACCCGCTCCAGGTTGGAGAGACCCAGTACTTC; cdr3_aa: CASSYPLQVGETQYF
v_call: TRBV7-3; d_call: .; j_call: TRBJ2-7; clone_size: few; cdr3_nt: TGTGCCAGCAGCCCGGGTCTAGCCCTTTCCTACGAGCAGTACTTC; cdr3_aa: CASSPGLALSYEQYF
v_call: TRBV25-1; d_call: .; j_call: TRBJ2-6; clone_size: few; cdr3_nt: TGTGCCAGCAGTGAGGAGAGCTCTGGGGCCAACGTCCTGACTTTC; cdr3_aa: CASSEESSGANVLTF
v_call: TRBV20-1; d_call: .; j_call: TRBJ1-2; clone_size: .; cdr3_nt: TGCAGTGCTAGAGATCGCGGACAGATAAACTATGGCTACACCTTC; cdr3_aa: CSARDRGQINYGYTF
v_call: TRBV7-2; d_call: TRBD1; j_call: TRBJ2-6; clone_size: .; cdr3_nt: TGTGCCAGCAGCTCCCTTGGACAGGGTGTCACCGTCCTGACTTTC; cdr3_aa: CASSSLGQGVTVLTF